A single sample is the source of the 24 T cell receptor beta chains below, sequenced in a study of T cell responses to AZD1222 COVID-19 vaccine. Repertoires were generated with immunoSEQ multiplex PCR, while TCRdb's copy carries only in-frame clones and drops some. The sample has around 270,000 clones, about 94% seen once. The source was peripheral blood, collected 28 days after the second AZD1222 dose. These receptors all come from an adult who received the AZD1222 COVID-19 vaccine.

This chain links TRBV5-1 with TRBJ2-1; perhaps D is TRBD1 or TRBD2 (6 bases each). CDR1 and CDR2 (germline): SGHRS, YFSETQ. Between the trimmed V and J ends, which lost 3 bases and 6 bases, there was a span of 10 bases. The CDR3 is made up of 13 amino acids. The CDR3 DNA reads TGCGCCAGCAGCTGGGGGGCGTCCAATGAGCAGTTCTTC. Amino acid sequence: CASSWGASNEQFF.

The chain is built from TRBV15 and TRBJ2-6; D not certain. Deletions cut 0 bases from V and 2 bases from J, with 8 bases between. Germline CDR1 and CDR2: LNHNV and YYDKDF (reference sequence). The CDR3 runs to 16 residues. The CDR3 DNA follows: TGTGCCACCAGCAGAGAGATGATTACTGGGGCCAACGTCCTGACTTTC. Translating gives CATSREMITGANVLTF. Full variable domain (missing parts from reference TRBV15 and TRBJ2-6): DAMVIQNPRYQVTQFGKPVTLSCSQTLNHNVMYWYQQKSSQAPKLLFHYYDKDFNNEADTPDNFQSRRPNTSFCFLDIRSPGLGDTAMYLCATSREMITGANVLTFGAGSRLTVL.

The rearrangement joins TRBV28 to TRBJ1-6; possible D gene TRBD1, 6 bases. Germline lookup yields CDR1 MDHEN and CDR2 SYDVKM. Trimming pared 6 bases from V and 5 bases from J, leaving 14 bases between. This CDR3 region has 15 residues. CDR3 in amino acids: CASRSPGHHNSPLHF. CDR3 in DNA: TGTGCCAGCAGGTCTCCGGGACATCATAATTCACCCCTCCACTTT.

The CDR3 sequence is CASSLSTSANTGELFF. DNA of the CDR3: TGTGCCAGCAGCTTATCGACTAGTGCGAACACCGGGGAGCTGTTTTTT. The rearrangement links TRBV7-3 to TRBJ2-2, with D perhaps TRBD2 (6 bases). Germline V lookup: CDR1 SGHTA, CDR2 FQGTGA. CDR3 size: 16 residues. V gave up 2 bases and J gave up 0 bases, with 10 bases separating them. Together with reference TRBV7-3 and TRBJ2-2, the CDR3 gives the full variable domain: GAGVSQTPSNKVTEKGKYVELRCDPISGHTALYWYRQSLGQGPEFLIYFQGTGAADDSGLPNDRFFAVRPEGSVSTLKIQRTERGDSAVYLCASSLSTSANTGELFFGEGSRLTVL.

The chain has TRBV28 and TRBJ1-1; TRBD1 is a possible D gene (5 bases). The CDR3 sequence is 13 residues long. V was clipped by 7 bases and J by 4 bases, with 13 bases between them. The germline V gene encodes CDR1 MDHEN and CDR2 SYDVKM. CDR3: CASTIRGFTEAFF. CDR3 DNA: TGTGCCAGCACCATTCGGGGGTTCACTGAAGCTTTCTTT.

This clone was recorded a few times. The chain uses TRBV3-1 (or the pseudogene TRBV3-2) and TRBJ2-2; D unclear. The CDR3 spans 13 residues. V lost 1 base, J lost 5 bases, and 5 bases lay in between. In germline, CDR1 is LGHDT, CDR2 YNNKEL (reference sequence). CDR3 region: CASSQVLTGELFF. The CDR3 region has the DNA TGTGCCAGCAGCCAAGTATTGACCGGGGAGCTGTTTTTT.

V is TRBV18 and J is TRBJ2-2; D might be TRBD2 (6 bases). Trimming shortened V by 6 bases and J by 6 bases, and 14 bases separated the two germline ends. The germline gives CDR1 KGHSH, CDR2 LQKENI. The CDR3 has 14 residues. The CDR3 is CASSPPGLAGELFF. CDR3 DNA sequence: TGTGCCAGCTCGCCCCCGGGACTCGCCGGGGAGCTGTTTTTT.

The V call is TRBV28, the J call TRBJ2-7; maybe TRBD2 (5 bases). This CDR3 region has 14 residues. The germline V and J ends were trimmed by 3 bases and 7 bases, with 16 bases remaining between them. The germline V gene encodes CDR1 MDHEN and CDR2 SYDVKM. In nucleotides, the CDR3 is TGTGCCAGCAGTTTGGTGGTTTCCTCGGGAGAGCAGTACTTC. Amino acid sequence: CASSLVVSSGEQYF.

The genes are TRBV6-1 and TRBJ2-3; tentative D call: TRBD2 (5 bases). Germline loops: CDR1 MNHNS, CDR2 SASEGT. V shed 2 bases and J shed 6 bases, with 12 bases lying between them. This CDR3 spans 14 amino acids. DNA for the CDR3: TGTGCCAGCAGTGAAAAACTAGTCTCTGATACGCAGTATTTT. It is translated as CASSEKLVSDTQYF.

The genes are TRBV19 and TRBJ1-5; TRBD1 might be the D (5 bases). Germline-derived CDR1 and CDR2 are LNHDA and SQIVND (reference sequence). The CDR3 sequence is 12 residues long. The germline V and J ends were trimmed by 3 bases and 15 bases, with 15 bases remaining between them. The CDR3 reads CASSIPGASLHF. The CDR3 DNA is TGTGCCAGTAGTATTCCCGGGGCGAGCCTGCATTTT.

The CDR3, as DNA: TGTGCCAGCAGCTTAGGTGCGGATAAGCAGTACTTC. Translated: CASSLGADKQYF. The chain couples TRBV7-9 to TRBJ2-7; D remains ambiguous. Germline values: CDR1 SEHNR, CDR2 FQNEAQ (reference sequence). V was pared by 1 base and J by 8 bases, with 9 bases between. CDR3 length equals 12 residues.

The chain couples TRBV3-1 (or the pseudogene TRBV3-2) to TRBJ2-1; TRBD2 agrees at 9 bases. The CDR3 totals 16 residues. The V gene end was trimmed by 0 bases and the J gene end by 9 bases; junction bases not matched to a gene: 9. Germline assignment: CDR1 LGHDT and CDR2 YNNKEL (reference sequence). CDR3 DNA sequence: TGTGCCAGCAGCCAAGATCCTGGCGGGGGGGCCTTTGAGCAGTTCTTC. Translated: CASSQDPGGGAFEQFF.

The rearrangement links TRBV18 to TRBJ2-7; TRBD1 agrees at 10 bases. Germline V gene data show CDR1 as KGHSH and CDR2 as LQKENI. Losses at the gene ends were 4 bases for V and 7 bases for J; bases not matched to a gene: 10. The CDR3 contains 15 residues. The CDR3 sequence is CASSLMTGGMREQYF. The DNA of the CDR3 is TGTGCCAGCTCACTCATGACAGGGGGCATGAGGGAGCAGTACTTC.

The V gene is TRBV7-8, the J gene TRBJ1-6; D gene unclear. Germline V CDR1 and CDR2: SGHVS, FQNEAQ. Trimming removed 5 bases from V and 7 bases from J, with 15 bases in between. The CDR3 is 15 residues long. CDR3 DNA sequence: TGTGCCAGCAGCGCTATTCCGGGAACAAATTCACCCCTCCACTTT. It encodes CASSAIPGTNSPLHF.

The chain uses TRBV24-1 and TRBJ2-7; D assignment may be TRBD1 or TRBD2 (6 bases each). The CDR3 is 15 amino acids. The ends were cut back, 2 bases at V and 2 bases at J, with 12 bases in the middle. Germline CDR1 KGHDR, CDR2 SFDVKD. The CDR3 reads CATSDSRGGTYEQYF. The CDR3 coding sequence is TGTGCCACCAGTGATTCAAGAGGGGGGACCTACGAGCAGTACTTC.

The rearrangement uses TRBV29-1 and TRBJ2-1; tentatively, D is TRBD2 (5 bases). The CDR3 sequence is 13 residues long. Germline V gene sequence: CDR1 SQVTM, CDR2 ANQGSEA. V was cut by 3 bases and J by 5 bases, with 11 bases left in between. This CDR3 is CSVEGSANNEQFF. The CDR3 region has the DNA TGCAGCGTTGAGGGTAGCGCAAACAATGAGCAGTTCTTC.

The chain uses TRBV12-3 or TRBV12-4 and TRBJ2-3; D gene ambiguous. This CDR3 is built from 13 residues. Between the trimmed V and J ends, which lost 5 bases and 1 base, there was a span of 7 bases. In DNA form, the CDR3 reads TGTGCCAGCAGTAACCCAGGCACAGATACGCAGTATTTT. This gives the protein CASSNPGTDTQYF.

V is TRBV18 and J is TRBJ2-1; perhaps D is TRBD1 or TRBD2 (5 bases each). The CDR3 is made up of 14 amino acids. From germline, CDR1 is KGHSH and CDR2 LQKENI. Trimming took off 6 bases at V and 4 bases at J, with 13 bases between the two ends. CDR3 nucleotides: TGTGCCAGCTCCCGGGACCTCCTTTACAATGAGCAGTTCTTC. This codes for CASSRDLLYNEQFF.

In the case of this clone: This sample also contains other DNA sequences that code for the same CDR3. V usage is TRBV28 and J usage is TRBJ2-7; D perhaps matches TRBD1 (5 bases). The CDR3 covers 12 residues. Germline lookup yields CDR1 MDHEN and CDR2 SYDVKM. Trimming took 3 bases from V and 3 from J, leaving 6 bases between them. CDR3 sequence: CASSLTDYEQYF. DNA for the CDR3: TGTGCCAGCAGTTTGACAGACTACGAGCAGTACTTC.

The CDR3 loop reads CSVGTSGNTDTQYF. DNA for the CDR3: TGCAGCGTTGGGACTAGCGGGAACACAGATACGCAGTATTTT. This rearrangement joins TRBV29-1 to TRBJ2-3; 12 bases line up with TRBD2. This CDR3 comprises 14 residues. V was clipped by 4 bases and J by 2 bases; unmatched bases: 1. Per the germline V gene, CDR1 is SQVTM and CDR2 is ANQGSEA.

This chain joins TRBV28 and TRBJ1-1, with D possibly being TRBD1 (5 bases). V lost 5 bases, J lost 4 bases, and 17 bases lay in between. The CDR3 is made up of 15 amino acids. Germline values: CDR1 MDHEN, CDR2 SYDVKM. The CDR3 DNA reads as TGTGCCAGCAGTCCAGCAAAGGACACTCCCACTGAAGCTTTCTTT. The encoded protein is CASSPAKDTPTEAFF.

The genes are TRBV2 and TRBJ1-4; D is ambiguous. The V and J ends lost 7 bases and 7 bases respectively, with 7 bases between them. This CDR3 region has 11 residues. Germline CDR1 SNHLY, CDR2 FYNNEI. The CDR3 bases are TGTGCCAGCATGGAAACTGAAAAACTGTTTTTT. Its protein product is CASMETEKLFF.

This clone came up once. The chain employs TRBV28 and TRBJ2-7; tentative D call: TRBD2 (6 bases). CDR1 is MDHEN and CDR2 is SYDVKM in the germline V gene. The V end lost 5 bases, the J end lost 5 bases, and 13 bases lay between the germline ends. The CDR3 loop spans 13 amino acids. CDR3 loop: CASSSGSGHEQYF. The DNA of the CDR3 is TGTGCCAGCAGTAGCGGGTCCGGCCACGAGCAGTACTTC. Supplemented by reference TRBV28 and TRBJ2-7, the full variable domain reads DVKVTQSSRYLVKRTGEKVFLECVQDMDHENMFWYRQDPGLGLRLIYFSYDVKMKEKGDIPEGYSVSREKKERFSLILESASTNQTSMYLCASSSGSGHEQYFGPGTRLTVT.

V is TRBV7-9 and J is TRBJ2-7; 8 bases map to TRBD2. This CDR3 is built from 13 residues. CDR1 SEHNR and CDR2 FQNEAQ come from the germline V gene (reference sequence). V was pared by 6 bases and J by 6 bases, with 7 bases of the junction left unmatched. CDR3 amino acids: CASSESGRSEQYF. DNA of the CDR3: TGTGCCAGCAGTGAGAGCGGGAGAAGCGAGCAGTACTTC.